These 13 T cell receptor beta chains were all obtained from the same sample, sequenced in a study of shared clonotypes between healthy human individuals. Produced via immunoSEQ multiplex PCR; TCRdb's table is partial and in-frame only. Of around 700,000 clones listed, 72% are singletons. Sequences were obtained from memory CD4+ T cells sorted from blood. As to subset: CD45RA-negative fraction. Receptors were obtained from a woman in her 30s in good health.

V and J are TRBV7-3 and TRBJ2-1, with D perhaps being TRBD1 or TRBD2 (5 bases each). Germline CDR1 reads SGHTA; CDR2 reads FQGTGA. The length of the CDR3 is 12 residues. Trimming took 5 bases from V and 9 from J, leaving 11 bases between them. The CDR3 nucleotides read TGTGCCAGCAGCCACCGGGGCGGTGAGCAGTTCTTC. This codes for CASSHRGGEQFF.

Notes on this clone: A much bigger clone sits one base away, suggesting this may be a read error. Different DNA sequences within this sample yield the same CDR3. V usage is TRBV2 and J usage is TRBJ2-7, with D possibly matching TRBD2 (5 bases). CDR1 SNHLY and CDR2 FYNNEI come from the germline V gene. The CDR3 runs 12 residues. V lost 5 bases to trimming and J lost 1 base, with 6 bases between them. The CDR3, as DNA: TGTGCCAGCAGTCGGGGTTCCTACGAGCAGTACTTC. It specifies CASSRGSYEQYF.

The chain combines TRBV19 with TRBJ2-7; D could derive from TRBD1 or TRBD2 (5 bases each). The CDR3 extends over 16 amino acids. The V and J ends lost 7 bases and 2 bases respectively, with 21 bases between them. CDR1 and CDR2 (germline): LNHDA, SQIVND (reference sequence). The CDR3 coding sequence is TGTGCCAGTACAGAGGGACCGGGACCTAGCCCCTACGAGCAGTACTTC. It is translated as CASTEGPGPSPYEQYF.

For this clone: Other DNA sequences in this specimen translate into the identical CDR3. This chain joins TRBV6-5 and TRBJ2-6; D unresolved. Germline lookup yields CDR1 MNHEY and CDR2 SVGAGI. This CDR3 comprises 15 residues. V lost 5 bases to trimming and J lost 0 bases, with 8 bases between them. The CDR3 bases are TGTGCCAGCAGTCCTCTATACTCTGGGGCCAACGTCCTGACTTTC. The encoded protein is CASSPLYSGANVLTF.

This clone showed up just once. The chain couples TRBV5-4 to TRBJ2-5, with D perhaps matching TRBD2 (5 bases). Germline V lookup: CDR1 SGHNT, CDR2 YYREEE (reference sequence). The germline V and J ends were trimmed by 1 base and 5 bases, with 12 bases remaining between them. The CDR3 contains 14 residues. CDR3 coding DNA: TGTGCCAGCAGCTTGAAAAACGGGAAGGAGACCCAGTACTTC. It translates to CASSLKNGKETQYF.

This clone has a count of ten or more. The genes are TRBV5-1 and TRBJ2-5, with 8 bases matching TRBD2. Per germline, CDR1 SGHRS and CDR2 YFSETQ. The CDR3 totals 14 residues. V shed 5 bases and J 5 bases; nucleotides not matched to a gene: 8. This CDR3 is CASRRQAGEETQYF. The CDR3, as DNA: TGCGCCAGCAGGCGACAAGCGGGAGAGGAGACCCAGTACTTC.

The CDR3 loop is CASSIQGAVGELFF. In DNA, the CDR3 is TGTGCCAGCAGCATACAGGGGGCGGTCGGGGAGCTGTTTTTT. J is TRBJ2-2 and V is TRBV7-2, with 9 bases aligning to TRBD1. Germline CDR1 and CDR2: SGHTA and FQGNSA. This CDR3 region has 14 residues. V was pared by 5 bases and J by 7 bases, with 5 bases of the junction left unmatched.

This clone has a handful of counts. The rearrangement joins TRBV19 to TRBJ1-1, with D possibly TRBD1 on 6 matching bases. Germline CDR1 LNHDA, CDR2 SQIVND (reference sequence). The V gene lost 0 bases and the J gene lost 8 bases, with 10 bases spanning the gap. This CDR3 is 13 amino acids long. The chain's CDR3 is CASSIEGAKEAFF. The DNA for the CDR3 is TGTGCCAGTAGTATAGAGGGGGCAAAAGAAGCTTTCTTT.

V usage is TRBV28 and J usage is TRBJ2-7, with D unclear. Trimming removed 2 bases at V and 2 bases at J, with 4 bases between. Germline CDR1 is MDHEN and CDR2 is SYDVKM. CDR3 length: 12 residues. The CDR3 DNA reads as TGTGCCAGCAGTTTAATACCCTACGAGCAGTACTTC. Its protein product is CASSLIPYEQYF.

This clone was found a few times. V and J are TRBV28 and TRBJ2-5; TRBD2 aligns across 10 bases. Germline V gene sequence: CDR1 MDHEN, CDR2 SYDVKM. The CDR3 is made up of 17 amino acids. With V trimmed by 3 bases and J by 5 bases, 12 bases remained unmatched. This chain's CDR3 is CASSFFSGAGGRETQYF. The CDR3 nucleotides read TGTGCCAGCAGTTTTTTTTCGGGAGCGGGAGGGAGGGAGACCCAGTACTTC.

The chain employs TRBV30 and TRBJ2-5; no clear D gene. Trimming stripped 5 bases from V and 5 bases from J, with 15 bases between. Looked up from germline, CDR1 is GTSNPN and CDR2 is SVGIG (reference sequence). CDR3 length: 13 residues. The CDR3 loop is CAWGYGPRETQYF. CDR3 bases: TGTGCCTGGGGCTACGGGCCTAGGGAGACCCAGTACTTC.

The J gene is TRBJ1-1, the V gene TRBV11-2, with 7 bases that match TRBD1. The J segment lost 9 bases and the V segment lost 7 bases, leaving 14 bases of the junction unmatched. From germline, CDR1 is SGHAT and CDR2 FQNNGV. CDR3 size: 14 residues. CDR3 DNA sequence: TGTGCCAGCACCCGAACCGGGACAGCCACCCAAGCTTTCTTT. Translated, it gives CASTRTGTATQAFF.

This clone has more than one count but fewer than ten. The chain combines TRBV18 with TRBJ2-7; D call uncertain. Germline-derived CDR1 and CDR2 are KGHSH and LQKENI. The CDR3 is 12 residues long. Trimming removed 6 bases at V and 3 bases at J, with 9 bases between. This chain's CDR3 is CASSPVRYEQYF. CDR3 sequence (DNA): TGTGCCAGCTCCCCCGTTCGCTACGAGCAGTACTTC.